This TCR beta chain was captured by sequencing in a study of blood T cell repertoires in COVID-19. Seattle enrolled patients during active infection and tracked them longitudinally. Sequencing used immunoSEQ multiplex PCR; TCRdb keeps in-frame clones, though not all of them. The sample includes a few hundred thousand clones, 90% of them seen just once. This CDR3 region has 18 residues. Trimming removed 0 bases from V and 2 bases from J; junction bases left unmatched: 10. Germline loops: CDR1 SGDLS, CDR2 YYNGEE. The TCR sequence derives from a woman aged 40-49 years with COVID-19, enrolled during active disease. The V gene is TRBV9, the J gene TRBJ2-5; the match to TRBD2 covers 10 bases. Sequenced material: peripheral blood. CDR3 in amino acids: CASSVGGLAGGGQETQYF. In nucleotides, the CDR3 is TGTGCCAGCAGCGTAGGTGGATTAGCGGGAGGAGGGCAAGAGACCCAGTACTTC.